This T cell receptor (beta chain) was identified in a study of PD-1 blockade in classical Hodgkin lymphoma (dated by TCRdb to 2018 to 2021). Looking at the study overall: Nivolumab dosing was 3 mg/kg intravenously every 2 weeks, continuing until either disease progression or unacceptable toxicity. The study used TCR beta sequencing and CyTOF to define a peripheral blood immune signature of response to PD-1 blockade in classical Hodgkin lymphoma. The research as a whole found: A significant rise by C4D1 was seen in CD4+ but not CD8+ TCR diversity (p=0.0027 vs p=0.16), with the rise being most apparent in complete responders (p=0.02). The study was restricted to a single clinical trial cohort, and the causes of repertoire differences, possibly disease activity or prior therapy, were left undefined. Baseline TCR diversity was reported to be lower in newly diagnosed patients than in healthy donors, and even lower in relapsed/refractory patients. Lower diversity was observed in patients in whom nivolumab was started less than 1 year after ASCT, and these patients were excluded from later analyses so that confounding by immune reconstitution would be avoided. Trial patients achieving complete response had baseline diversity similar to newly diagnosed patients, whereas partial responders and progressors had significantly lower diversity.

Comment on this clone: Its target antigen remains unknown. Per-base quality was not reported, and no clone a single base away is much larger than it.

The cysteine opens and the phenylalanine closes a CDR3 of 15 amino acids. Only the CDR3 region is kept as DNA, spanning 45 bases read in frame from base 1. V is cut back by 4 bases and J by 0 bases, with 4 bases in the junction unmatched. The germline V gene gives CDR1 as KGHSH and CDR2 as LQKENI. Genomic DNA was extracted with the Qiagen DNeasy kit from unsorted PBMCs and from negatively selected CD4+ and CD8+ fractions. TCR beta CDR3 regions were amplified by immunoSEQ multiplex PCR using primers annealing to V and J segments. Amplification bias was minimized using a synthetic immune receptor repertoire, and residual bias was removed computationally after sequencing. As for the authors' bioinformatics: Custom Python scripts were used to quantify repertoire diversity as the Shannon entropy index. The unsorted, CD4+ and CD8+ repertoires were each analyzed separately, with the exception of combined analyses, where CD4+ and CD8+ sequences were merged in silico. Clonal expansion was defined as a frequency increase of at least 2-fold after treatment compared with C1D1, and clones undetected at baseline were assigned a pseudocount of 0.5. Singleton clones were defined as clones with 0 or 1 copy at C1D1, and non-singleton clones were defined as clones with 2 or more copies. Clones expanded in unsorted samples were annotated as CD4+, CD8+ or unknown by matching protein sequences in sorted samples from the same patient. Diversity changes from C1D1 to C4D1 were tested in paired samples using Wilcoxon tests. TCRdb took over this immuneACCESS table, retaining in-frame rearrangements with V and J assigned. Such tables are incomplete; in checked studies, under half of the missing clones stem from an unresolved V gene, and the remainder is unexplained. Clone size and the V and J calls come from that table; the DNA yielded D and trimming. Across this sample there are more than 85,000 clones, with 92% seen only once. The ten top clones hold about 2.6% of the sample.

Read against the paper, the sample's time point label means: cycle 2 day 1 (C2D1) of nivolumab. Every trial patient had relapsed following autologous stem cell transplantation, and prior brentuximab vedotin exposure was what differed among cohorts A, B and C. The trial cohort included around 60 patients with relapsed/refractory classical Hodgkin lymphoma, and each patient had a best overall response of complete response, partial response or progressive disease. Single-agent nivolumab was administered to trial patients in the multi-cohort phase II CheckMate 205 trial. An independent review committee assessed best overall response by applying the 2007 International Working Group response criteria. PBMCs from the trial were collected at three points: immediately before nivolumab initiation (C1D1), and during therapy at cycle 2 day 1 and cycle 4 day 1. Peripheral blood was collected in 8 mL Vacutainer Cell Preparation Tubes, from which PBMCs were isolated by centrifugation and then cryopreserved.

The chain uses TRBV18 and TRBJ2-3; a stretch of 7 junction bases matches TRBD1. The TCR was taken from a human donor with classical Hodgkin lymphoma. The source material was peripheral blood mononuclear cells (PBMCs), sampled before the second cycle of nivolumab. The CDR3 region reads CASSLNRGSTDTQYF. At the DNA level, the sequence is TGTGCCAGCTCACTAAACAGGGGTAGCACAGATACGCAGTATTTT.